This passage covers 13 T cell receptor beta chains from one sample sequenced in a study of blood T cell repertoires in COVID-19. Sequencing used immunoSEQ multiplex PCR; TCRdb keeps in-frame clones, though not all of them. The sample lists about 180,000 clones; approximately 90% were seen once. The source material was peripheral blood. Every receptor here comes from a man aged 18 to 30 who had recovered from COVID-19.

CDR3 coding DNA: TGTGCCAGCAGTGGAGGCGGCAGGGTAGGCGAGCAGTACTTC. Amino acid sequence: CASSGGGRVGEQYF. The rearrangement uses TRBV2 and TRBJ2-7, with D perhaps TRBD1 (5 bases). V shed 4 bases and J shed 6 bases, with 16 bases lying between them. This CDR3 spans 14 amino acids. CDR1 is SNHLY, CDR2 FYNNEI, per germline.

V gene TRBV6-5 combines with J gene TRBJ2-7, with 9 positions matching TRBD2. Germline lookup yields CDR1 MNHEY and CDR2 SVGAGI. The trim removed 7 bases at V and 3 bases at J, leaving 10 bases unmatched. The CDR3 runs to 15 residues. DNA of the CDR3: TGTGCCAGCACCGCGGGAGGGGGCCTGTTCTACGAGCAGTACTTC. It is translated as CASTAGGGLFYEQYF.

The rearrangement joins TRBV7-2 to TRBJ2-7; 7 positions agree with TRBD2. The CDR3 is 13 amino acids. In germline, CDR1 is SGHTA, CDR2 FQGNSA. Trimming at V came to 4 bases and at J to 3 bases, leaving 3 bases not matched to a gene. The CDR3 coding sequence is TGTGCCAGCAGCTCCACGGGGGGCTACGAGCAGTACTTC. It translates to CASSSTGGYEQYF.

This clone was seen once. This chain joins TRBV9 and TRBJ2-1, with D perhaps matching TRBD1 (5 bases). The CDR3 spans 14 residues. The germline V gene encodes CDR1 SGDLS and CDR2 YYNGEE. V was cut by 4 bases and J by 6 bases, with 14 bases left in between. This chain's CDR3 is CASSPGTGSNEQFF. The CDR3 nucleotides are TGTGCCAGCAGCCCCGGTACAGGAAGCAATGAGCAGTTCTTC.

This chain links TRBV6-2 or TRBV6-3 with TRBJ2-2; D is uncertain. Trimming removed 2 bases from V and 1 base from J, with 8 bases in between. CDR3 length equals 15 residues. Per germline, CDR1 MNHEY and CDR2 SVGEGT. The CDR3 nucleotides are TGTGCCAGCAGTTACGGTTCAGGGAACACCGGGGAGCTGTTTTTT. Translated, it gives CASSYGSGNTGELFF.

A note on this clone: Additional DNA sequences in this sample encode the identical CDR3. For the CDR3, the DNA is TGCGCCAGCAGCCCCGGACTAGTTTACGAGCAGTACTTC. Translated: CASSPGLVYEQYF. The chain recombines TRBV4-1 with TRBJ2-7, with 7 bases fitting TRBD2. J lost 4 bases, V lost 4 bases, and 4 bases had no gene match. Germline lookup yields CDR1 MGHRA and CDR2 YSYEKL. The CDR3 totals 13 residues.

V is TRBV6-1 and J is TRBJ1-5; 9 bases fit TRBD1. The CDR3 is made up of 17 amino acids. V shed 1 base and J 8 bases; nucleotides not matched to a gene: 12. The V gene's germline CDR1 is MNHNS and CDR2 SASEGT. CDR3 residues: CASSEVLGGQGWEPQHF. The CDR3 DNA follows: TGTGCCAGCAGTGAAGTCTTGGGGGGACAGGGTTGGGAGCCCCAGCATTTT.

V usage is TRBV29-1 and J usage is TRBJ2-1, with TRBD2 matching over 9 bases. Germline CDR1 reads SQVTM; CDR2 reads ANQGSEA. The CDR3 has 16 residues. V shed 2 bases and J 9 bases; nucleotides not matched to a gene: 14. The chain's CDR3 is CSVEPVASGIGVEQFF. Written as DNA, the CDR3 is TGCAGCGTTGAACCCGTGGCTAGCGGGATCGGGGTTGAGCAGTTCTTC.

The rearrangement links TRBV24-1 to TRBJ2-1; TRBD2 aligns across 11 bases. V shed 4 bases and J 4 bases; nucleotides not matched to a gene: 8. Germline V gene sequence: CDR1 KGHDR, CDR2 SFDVKD. This CDR3 is built from 17 residues. CDR3 protein: CATSDALVAGGYNEQFF. The CDR3 nucleotides read TGTGCCACCAGTGACGCGCTCGTAGCGGGAGGGTACAATGAGCAGTTCTTC.

This chain joins TRBV18 and TRBJ2-7; weak D call: TRBD2 (6 bases). Looked up from germline, CDR1 is KGHSH and CDR2 is LQKENI. The CDR3 is made up of 14 amino acids. The V gene lost 3 bases and the J gene lost 6 bases, with 15 bases spanning the gap. For the CDR3, the DNA is TGTGCCAGCTCACCGGGACTCGACACGGGCGAGCAGTACTTC. This codes for CASSPGLDTGEQYF.

This sequence joins TRBV7-9 and TRBJ2-1; D perhaps matches TRBD2 (6 bases). Trimming cost V 5 bases and J 2 bases, with 13 bases left between them. CDR1 and CDR2 (germline): SEHNR, FQNEAQ (reference sequence). The CDR3 totals 15 residues. CDR3 in amino acids: CASSPLSGTYNEQFF. The CDR3 bases are TGTGCCAGCAGCCCTCTTAGCGGCACCTACAATGAGCAGTTCTTC. Combining the CDR3 with reference TRBV7-9 and TRBJ2-1 gives the whole variable domain DTGVSQNPRHKITKRGQNVTFRCDPISEHNRLYWYRQTLGQGPEFLTYFQNEAQLEKSRLLSDRFSAERPKGSFSTLEIQRTEQGDSAMYLCASSPLSGTYNEQFFGPGTRLTVL.

This chain connects TRBV29-1 to TRBJ2-5; TRBD2 matches at 10 bases. V lost 5 bases to trimming and J lost 6 bases; unmatched junction nucleotides: 15. CDR3 length: 16 residues. Per germline, CDR1 SQVTM and CDR2 ANQGSEA. CDR3 residues: CSVPGLAREGGKTQYF. The DNA for the CDR3 is TGCAGCGTTCCGGGACTAGCGCGAGAGGGTGGAAAGACCCAGTACTTC. The full variable domain, in which reference TRBV29-1 and TRBJ2-5 provide the parts outside the CDR3, is SAVISQKPSRDICQRGTSLTIQCQVDSQVTMMFWYRQQPGQSLTLIATANQGSEATYESGFVIDKFPISRPNLTFSTLTVSNMSPEDSSIYLCSVPGLAREGGKTQYFGPGTRLLVL.

The chain has TRBV5-5 and TRBJ2-7, with 7 bases lining up with TRBD1. CDR1 SGHKS and CDR2 YYEKEE come from the germline V gene (reference sequence). V was pared by 0 bases and J by 4 bases, with 7 bases of the junction left unmatched. The CDR3 is made up of 15 amino acids. This CDR3 reads CASSLVGQVLYEQYF. The CDR3 nucleotides read TGTGCCAGCAGCTTGGTAGGACAGGTCCTGTACGAGCAGTACTTC.